One sample yielded the 14 T cell receptor beta chains listed below, sequenced in a study of blood T cell repertoires in COVID-19. Generated by immunoSEQ multiplex PCR, the TCRdb table keeps only in-frame clones and is missing some. The sample carries tens of thousands of clones, around 85% recorded once. The sequencing input was peripheral blood. The receptor source for this set is a man older than 75 with acute or convalescent COVID-19.

The CDR3 sequence is CATSEAGGYTF. CDR3 DNA sequence: TGTGCCACCAGCGAAGCGGGTGGCTACACCTTC. The rearrangement uses TRBV24-1 and TRBJ1-2; D is undetermined. Trimming shortened V by 7 bases and J by 7 bases, and 9 bases separated the two germline ends. This CDR3 region has 11 residues. CDR1 and CDR2 (germline): KGHDR, SFDVKD.

The chain has TRBV30 and TRBJ1-1; D gene ambiguous. This CDR3 has 15 amino acids. Per the germline V gene, CDR1 is GTSNPN and CDR2 is SVGIG (reference sequence). V shed 2 bases and J shed 3 bases, with 16 bases lying between them. The DNA for the CDR3 is TGTGCCTGGAGTCTCGGACTTAATAGGGACACTGAAGCTTTCTTT. It codes for CAWSLGLNRDTEAFF.

The V call is TRBV11-1, the J call TRBJ2-1, with 9 bases lining up with TRBD1. From germline, CDR1 is SGHAT and CDR2 FQDESV (reference sequence). The length of the CDR3 is 16 residues. The ends lost 2 bases at V and 7 bases at J; junction bases unmatched: 9. This CDR3 is CASSLRTGQGWNEQFF. DNA for the CDR3: TGTGCCAGCAGCTTAAGAACCGGACAGGGGTGGAATGAGCAGTTCTTC.

J is TRBJ2-5 and V is TRBV11-3; 7 bases fit TRBD2. This CDR3 region has 15 residues. Germline V gene data show CDR1 as SGHNT and CDR2 as YENEEA. Trimming at V came to 3 bases and at J to 5 bases, leaving 9 bases not matched to a gene. As DNA, the CDR3 is TGTGCCAGCAGCTTCCCCAGGGAGGGCCGGGAGACCCAGTACTTC. This encodes CASSFPREGRETQYF.

The chain combines TRBV11-2 with TRBJ2-7; TRBD2 agrees at 7 bases. Germline values: CDR1 SGHAT, CDR2 FQNNGV. The length of the CDR3 is 16 residues. The V gene end was trimmed by 4 bases and the J gene end by 2 bases; junction bases not matched to a gene: 11. CDR3 loop: CASSSPLADLTYEQYF. In DNA, the CDR3 is TGTGCCAGCAGCTCTCCCCTAGCGGATCTGACCTACGAGCAGTACTTC.

Here the CDR3 reads CASSPQRNYGYTF. The CDR3 bases are TGTGCCAGCAGTCCTCAGCGAAACTATGGCTACACCTTC. The rearrangement joins TRBV28 to TRBJ1-2; D not resolved. The CDR3 sequence is 13 residues long. Germline V gene sequence: CDR1 MDHEN, CDR2 SYDVKM. Trimming removed 5 bases from V and 2 bases from J, with 9 bases in between.

This sequence joins TRBV5-8 and TRBJ1-6; 9 bases map to TRBD1. Germline CDR1 reads SGHTS; CDR2 reads YDEGEE. The CDR3 spans 14 residues. Unmatched junction bases numbered 2, after V lost 5 bases and J lost 5 bases. The CDR3 DNA sequence: TGTGCCAGCAGACAGGGGGCAAATAATTCACCCCTCCACTTT. Encoded protein: CASRQGANNSPLHF.

This chain uses TRBV28 with TRBJ1-5; D is unresolved. Trimming pared 8 bases from V and 5 bases from J, leaving 7 bases between. The length of the CDR3 is 11 residues. CDR1 is MDHEN, CDR2 SYDVKM, per germline. In nucleotides, the CDR3 is TGTGCCAGCCAGGATCATCAGCCCCAGCATTTT. Translated, it gives CASQDHQPQHF.

The rearrangement uses TRBV28 and TRBJ1-4, with D unclear. CDR1 MDHEN and CDR2 SYDVKM come from the germline V gene. The CDR3 covers 13 residues. Trimming took off 5 bases at V and 6 bases at J, with 10 bases between the two ends. The CDR3: CASSLSRYEKLFF. Here the CDR3 DNA reads TGTGCCAGCAGTCTCTCTCGTTATGAAAAACTGTTTTTT.

Here the CDR3 reads CASSESGTWTDTQYF. As DNA, the CDR3 is TGTGCCAGCAGTGAAAGCGGGACTTGGACAGATACGCAGTATTTT. The gene calls are TRBV6-1 and TRBJ2-3; 7 nucleotides match TRBD2. CDR3 length equals 15 residues. V lost 2 bases to trimming and J lost 3 bases; unmatched junction nucleotides: 5. Germline lookup yields CDR1 MNHNS and CDR2 SASEGT.

The chain links TRBV15 to TRBJ1-4; D might be TRBD1 (5 bases). The CDR3 length is 14 residues. The germline V and J ends were trimmed by 5 bases and 4 bases, with 11 bases remaining between them. Germline V gene sequence: CDR1 LNHNV, CDR2 YYDKDF (reference sequence). The CDR3 sequence: CATSARDYNEKLFF. The CDR3 bases are TGTGCCACCAGCGCCCGGGACTATAATGAAAAACTGTTTTTT.

This rearrangement joins TRBV7-2 to TRBJ2-3; TRBD2 matches at 12 bases. This CDR3 is built from 17 residues. With 0 bases clipped from V and 5 bases from J, the junction kept 6 bases outside the gene matches. Germline V gives CDR1 SGHTA, CDR2 FQGNSA. This CDR3 reads CASSLARLAGVEDTQYF. The CDR3, as DNA: TGTGCCAGCAGCTTAGCGAGACTAGCGGGAGTGGAAGATACGCAGTATTTT.

The chain recombines TRBV6-5 with TRBJ1-6; D unresolved. The CDR3 spans 14 residues. Germline loops: CDR1 MNHEY, CDR2 SVGAGI. Trimming left V 7 bases short and J 8 bases short, with 15 bases between. The CDR3 DNA is TGTGCCAGCATGAGGCCTCCTGAGGATTCACCCCTCCACTTT. Its translation is CASMRPPEDSPLHF.

The rearrangement links TRBV11-1 to TRBJ2-7, with D perhaps matching TRBD1 (7 bases). The CDR3 consists of 12 residues. The germline V and J ends were trimmed by 8 bases and 2 bases, with 10 bases remaining between them. Germline V gives CDR1 SGHAT, CDR2 FQDESV (reference sequence). Here the CDR3 DNA reads TGTGCCAGCCAGGGGGGCCCCTACGAGCAGTACTTC. It specifies CASQGGPYEQYF.